Each of the 19 T cell receptor beta chains below was sequenced from the same sample in a study of regulatory T cells in long-lasting Graves disease. Time point: newly diagnosed GD, antithyroid drugs for less than 3 months. After RNA was extracted from PBMCs, the TCR library was made from it. Construction of the TCR beta libraries employed iRepertoire HTBI primers in conjunction with Arm-PCR of CDR3 regions. In TCRdb, the multiplex PCR reads were re-called with MiXCR into one record per CDR3 protein. This table holds around 320,000 distinct CDR3 sequences, about a sixth found once. These data were also reused for a study on T cells in Graves' hyperthyroidism and ophthalmopathy.

Material: peripheral blood mononuclear cells (PBMCs), obtained at new diagnosis, from a patient treated with antithyroid drugs. These receptors came from a man aged 40-55 years with Graves disease.

This clonotype came up many times. The chain has TRBV28 and TRBJ2-7, with D perhaps matching TRBD2 (6 bases). This CDR3 is built from 14 residues. From germline, CDR1 is MDHEN and CDR2 SYDVKM. The ends were cut back, 2 bases at V and 1 base at J, with 9 bases in the middle. CDR3: CASSLLGRSYEQYF. The CDR3 DNA reads TGTGCCAGCAGTTTACTAGGGAGGTCCTACGAGCAGTACTTC. Filled out from reference TRBV28 and TRBJ2-7, the complete variable domain reads DVKVTQSSRYLVKRTGEKVFLECVQDMDHENMFWYRQDPGLGLRLIYFSYDVKMKEKGDIPEGYSVSREKKERFSLILESASTNQTSMYLCASSLLGRSYEQYFGPGTRLTVT.

The V call is TRBV20-1, the J call TRBJ2-5; D might be TRBD2 (5 bases). The CDR3 extends over 18 amino acids. The germline V gene has CDR1 DFQATT and CDR2 SNEGSKA (reference sequence). Trimming shortened V by 0 bases and J by 5 bases, and 25 bases separated the two germline ends. As DNA, the CDR3 is TGCAGTGCTAGAGATCCCGGGCTTTGGAGGATTTCGGAGGAGACCCAGTACTTC. It codes for CSARDPGLWRISEETQYF.

This clonotype was recorded at least ten times. This chain connects TRBV7-9 to TRBJ2-7, with D hard to call. The germline CDR1 and CDR2 sequences are SEHNR and FQNEAQ (reference sequence). The CDR3 has 15 amino acids. Trimming took off 4 bases at V and 5 bases at J, with 18 bases between the two ends. Written as DNA, the CDR3 is TGTGCCAGCAGCTCCTTGTCCCTCCCTGGACACGAGCAGTACTTC. This translates into CASSSLSLPGHEQYF.

This clonotype has more than one count but fewer than ten. This chain connects TRBV27 to TRBJ1-6; weak D call: TRBD1 (6 bases). V was pared by 0 bases and J by 2 bases, with 11 bases between. The length of the CDR3 is 17 residues. CDR1 is MNHEY and CDR2 is SMNVEV in the germline V gene (reference sequence). CDR3 sequence: CASSLSSRGPYNSPLHF. The CDR3 DNA reads TGTGCCAGCAGTTTATCGAGCCGGGGGCCCTATAATTCACCCCTCCACTTT.

The V gene is TRBV7-2, the J gene TRBJ1-2; D unresolved. Germline CDR1 reads SGHTA; CDR2 reads FQGNSA. CDR3 size: 13 residues. V was shortened by 2 bases and J by 10 bases, with 14 bases between the two germline ends. Written as DNA, the CDR3 is TGTGCCAGCAGCTTATTTGCAGGCGATCTCTACACCTTC. Translating it yields CASSLFAGDLYTF.

This clonotype was seen many times. The V gene is TRBV6-2 or TRBV6-3, the J gene TRBJ2-5; 7 bases are shared with TRBD1. The CDR3 runs to 13 residues. Trimming took 7 bases from V and 5 from J; bases not matched to a gene: 7. Germline CDR1 is MNHEY and CDR2 is SVGEGT. Written as DNA, the CDR3 is TGTGCCAGCAATCGAGACAGGGATGAGACCCAGTACTTC. Its protein is CASNRDRDETQYF.

Only a few counts were recorded for this clonotype. V is TRBV19 and J is TRBJ1-1; D remains ambiguous. The CDR3 spans 13 residues. V was clipped by 7 bases and J by 1 base, with 10 bases between them. Germline CDR1 LNHDA, CDR2 SQIVND (reference sequence). This CDR3 is CASNLRANTEAFF. The CDR3 DNA is TGTGCCAGTAACCTACGGGCGAACACTGAAGCTTTCTTT. The full variable domain, its missing parts supplied by reference TRBV19 and TRBJ1-1, is DGGITQSPKYLFRKEGQNVTLSCEQNLNHDAMYWYRQDPGQGLRLIYYSQIVNDFQKGDIAEGYSVSREKKESFPLTVTSAQKNPTAFYLCASNLRANTEAFFGQGTRLTVV.

A few counts support this clonotype. V gene TRBV4-1 combines with J gene TRBJ2-5; possibly TRBD2 for D (5 bases). The CDR3 has 17 amino acids. The ends were cut back, 0 bases at V and 5 bases at J, with 19 bases in the middle. Germline values: CDR1 MGHRA, CDR2 YSYEKL. The CDR3 DNA is TGCGCCAGCAGCCAAGATAGAGCGGCGATACTCGGGGAGACCCAGTACTTC. Translation gives CASSQDRAAILGETQYF.

In this sample, this clonotype turned up many times. The chain uses TRBV11-2 and TRBJ2-3; no clear D gene. V was clipped by 1 base and J by 2 bases, with 13 bases between them. Germline loops: CDR1 SGHAT, CDR2 FQNNGV. The CDR3 consists of 16 residues. CDR3 sequence: CASSLVPAANTDTQYF. The CDR3 nucleotides read TGTGCCAGCAGCTTAGTCCCAGCAGCAAACACAGATACGCAGTATTTT. The full variable domain, with the rest looked up from reference TRBV11-2 and TRBJ2-3, is EAGVAQSPRYKIIEKRQSVAFWCNPISGHATLYWYQQILGQGPKLLIQFQNNGVVDDSQLPKDRFSAERLKGVDSTLKIQPAKLEDSAVYLCASSLVPAANTDTQYFGPGTRLTVL.

A few counts support this clonotype. The V call is TRBV13, the J call TRBJ1-3, with unresolved D. The germline gives CDR1 PRHDT, CDR2 FYEKMQ (reference sequence). This CDR3 spans 18 amino acids. V lost 0 bases, J lost 0 bases, and 15 bases lay in between. The CDR3 DNA reads as TGTGCCAGCAGCTTAGGCCGCGTCGGCGACTACTCTGGAAACACCATATATTTT. Protein sequence: CASSLGRVGDYSGNTIYF. The complete variable domain, with remaining parts taken from reference TRBV13 and TRBJ1-3, reads AAGVIQSPRHLIKEKRETATLKCYPIPRHDTVYWYQQGPGQDPQFLISFYEKMQSDKGSIPDRFSAQQFSDYHSELNMSSLELGDSALYFCASSLGRVGDYSGNTIYFGEGSWLTVV.

CDR3 sequence reads: CASSLAGHPNTEAFF. As DNA, the CDR3 is TGCGCCAGCAGCTTGGCGGGGCATCCGAACACTGAAGCTTTCTTT. This chain connects TRBV5-1 to TRBJ1-1, with a possible D match to TRBD1 (5 bases). The CDR3 length is 15 residues. CDR1 is SGHRS and CDR2 is YFSETQ in the germline V gene. V was clipped by 0 bases and J by 1 base, with 10 bases between them.

Many counts were recorded for this clonotype. The rearrangement uses TRBV5-1 and TRBJ2-5, with unresolved D. This CDR3 has 14 residues. V was trimmed by 4 bases and J by 5 bases, leaving 15 bases between them. CDR1 SGHRS and CDR2 YFSETQ come from the germline V gene. This CDR3 reads CASSPMQPRETQYF. CDR3 in DNA: TGCGCCAGCAGCCCCATGCAGCCGAGGGAGACCCAGTACTTC.

This clonotype came up many times. The chain couples TRBV12-3 or TRBV12-4 to TRBJ2-1; 7 bases match TRBD1. CDR3 size: 14 residues. J was trimmed by 6 bases and V by 8 bases; bases with no gene match: 10. CDR3 region: CASRLAGGSNEQFF. In DNA form, the CDR3 reads TGTGCCAGCCGGTTGGCAGGGGGATCCAATGAGCAGTTCTTC.

There are a few counts of this clonotype. V usage is TRBV5-1 and J usage is TRBJ2-2, with D perhaps TRBD1 or TRBD2 (6 bases each). This CDR3 region has 14 residues. Germline V lookup: CDR1 SGHRS, CDR2 YFSETQ. V was clipped by 7 bases and J by 5 bases, with 15 bases between them. CDR3: CASSSGAGTGELFF. The CDR3 coding sequence is TGCGCCAGCTCCTCAGGGGCGGGGACCGGGGAGCTGTTTTTT. Filled out from reference TRBV5-1 and TRBJ2-2, the complete variable domain reads KAGVTQTPRYLIKTRGQQVTLSCSPISGHRSVSWYQQTPGQGLQFLFEYFSETQRNKGNFPGRFSGRQFSNSRSEMNVSTLELGDSALYLCASSSGAGTGELFFGEGSRLTVL.

This clonotype has ten or more counts. The rearrangement joins TRBV28 to TRBJ1-4; D possibly corresponds to TRBD1 (5 bases). This CDR3 has 13 amino acids. In germline, CDR1 is MDHEN, CDR2 SYDVKM. Trimming removed 3 bases from V and 11 bases from J, with 13 bases in between. CDR3 in DNA: TGTGCCAGCAGTTTCCCGACAGAGGGCAAACTGTTTTTT. Residues: CASSFPTEGKLFF.

This clonotype has a count of ten or more. The V call is TRBV3-1, the J call TRBJ2-1, with D perhaps matching TRBD1 (6 bases). The CDR3 has 16 amino acids. CDR1 and CDR2 from the germline V gene are LGHDT and YNNKEL (reference sequence). The germline V and J ends were trimmed by 4 bases and 8 bases, with 21 bases remaining between them. The CDR3 DNA follows: TGTGCCAGCAGCCGCAGGGGCGAAGGTCAAGTTGATGAGCAGTTCTTC. Translating gives CASSRRGEGQVDEQFF.

This clonotype has a count of ten or more. The V and J genes are TRBV2 and TRBJ2-7, with 12 bases aligning to TRBD2. In germline, CDR1 is SNHLY, CDR2 FYNNEI. The V gene end was trimmed by 6 bases and the J gene end by 12 bases; junction bases not matched to a gene: 9. The CDR3 consists of 13 residues. CDR3: CASSGLAGWVRYF. CDR3 sequence (DNA): TGTGCCAGCAGCGGACTAGCGGGGTGGGTGCGGTACTTC.

There are many counts of this clonotype. The chain is built from TRBV7-9 and TRBJ2-5; the D is unclear. V was shortened by 0 bases and J by 5 bases, with 10 bases between the two germline ends. Germline loops: CDR1 SEHNR, CDR2 FQNEAQ (reference sequence). The CDR3 is 14 amino acids. CDR3 amino acids: CASSLAGGRETQYF. CDR3 nucleotide sequence: TGTGCCAGCAGCTTAGCAGGCGGACGGGAGACCCAGTACTTC.

This clonotype was detected ten times or more. The J gene is TRBJ2-5, the V gene TRBV15; D unresolved. The CDR3 totals 13 residues. The ends were cut back, 3 bases at V and 5 bases at J, with 10 bases in the middle. Germline-derived CDR1 and CDR2 are LNHNV and YYDKDF (reference sequence). The CDR3: CATSRGFGETQYF. In nucleotides, the CDR3 is TGTGCCACCAGCAGGGGTTTTGGGGAGACCCAGTACTTC.